The 17 T cell receptor beta chains given below trace back to one sample, sequenced in a study of T cells in Graves' hyperthyroidism and ophthalmopathy. RNA transcripts yielded amplified TCR beta CDR3 regions. HTBI primers were the set used in a first-round RT-PCR of the TCR CDR3. MiXCR, applied by TCRdb to the multiplex PCR reads, yields one record per CDR3 protein. The data hold 600,000 or so distinct CDR3 sequences, with roughly 46% observed a single time. Specimen: peripheral blood or thyroid tissue (not recorded which). These receptors were obtained from a woman under 30 with Graves' hyperthyroidism.

This clonotype was found a few times. This chain uses TRBV20-1 with TRBJ1-1; the D is unclear. Trimming took off 6 bases at V and 6 bases at J, with 14 bases between the two ends. The CDR3 runs 12 residues. The germline gives CDR1 DFQATT, CDR2 SNEGSKA (reference sequence). The CDR3 loop is CSASDILAEAFF. Here the CDR3 DNA reads TGCAGTGCGTCTGACATTTTGGCTGAAGCTTTCTTT.

The chain is built from TRBV19 and TRBJ1-2; the match to TRBD1 covers 7 bases. The length of the CDR3 is 13 residues. CDR1 is LNHDA, CDR2 SQIVND, per germline (reference sequence). CDR3 loop: CATGRGTAYGYTF. In DNA form, the CDR3 reads TGTGCTACAGGACGTGGGACAGCCTATGGCTACACCTTC.

The chain recombines TRBV11-2 with TRBJ1-2; TRBD1 aligns across 8 bases. The CDR3 spans 14 residues. The V gene end was trimmed by 5 bases and the J gene end by 2 bases; junction bases not matched to a gene: 4. The germline gives CDR1 SGHAT, CDR2 FQNNGV. CDR3 nucleotide sequence: TGTGCCAGCAGCACAGGGGGTTTGAACTATGGCTACACCTTC. Translation gives CASSTGGLNYGYTF. Together with reference TRBV11-2 and TRBJ1-2, the CDR3 gives the full variable domain: EAGVAQSPRYKIIEKRQSVAFWCNPISGHATLYWYQQILGQGPKLLIQFQNNGVVDDSQLPKDRFSAERLKGVDSTLKIQPAKLEDSAVYLCASSTGGLNYGYTFGSGTRLTVV.

This clonotype has more than one count but fewer than ten. J is TRBJ1-1 and V is TRBV4-2; unclear D gene. Trimming shortened V by 5 bases and J by 1 base, and 11 bases separated the two germline ends. CDR1 and CDR2 from the germline V gene are LGHNA and YNFKEQ. This CDR3 comprises 14 residues. The CDR3 reads CASSSLDKNTEAFF. The DNA for the CDR3 is TGTGCCAGCAGCTCTCTCGACAAGAACACTGAAGCTTTCTTT.

The chain has TRBV19 and TRBJ2-7, with D unresolved. Germline loops: CDR1 LNHDA, CDR2 SQIVND (reference sequence). This CDR3 is 13 amino acids long. Between the trimmed V and J ends, which lost 4 bases and 3 bases, there was a span of 10 bases. This CDR3 reads CASSRAGVYEQYF. Here the CDR3 DNA reads TGTGCCAGTAGTAGGGCTGGGGTCTACGAGCAGTACTTC.

This chain connects TRBV20-1 to TRBJ1-2, with 9 bases aligning to TRBD1. With V trimmed by 6 bases and J by 8 bases, 10 bases remained unmatched. The CDR3 sequence is 13 residues long. Germline CDR1 DFQATT, CDR2 SNEGSKA (reference sequence). The CDR3 DNA follows: TGCAGTGCCACCGGGACAGGGCCGAAAGGCTACACCTTC. It yields the protein CSATGTGPKGYTF.

The gene calls are TRBV29-1 and TRBJ1-4; the D is unclear. The CDR3 runs to 11 residues. Germline assignment: CDR1 SQVTM and CDR2 ANQGSEA. In DNA form, the CDR3 reads TGCAGTGTCGGTGTGATGGATCAACTGTTTTTT. Amino acid sequence: CSVGVMDQLFF.

The genes are TRBV2 and TRBJ1-1; D unclear. The V gene's germline CDR1 is SNHLY and CDR2 FYNNEI. The CDR3 contains 10 residues. V lost 3 bases and J 8 bases, leaving 4 bases between the germline ends. The CDR3 DNA reads TGTGCCAGCAGTGAGTGGGAAGCTTTCTTT. Amino acids: CASSEWEAFF.

V is TRBV20-1 and J is TRBJ1-4, with D possibly matching TRBD1 (6 bases). The CDR3 length is 14 residues. Between the trimmed V and J ends, which lost 4 bases and 4 bases, there was a span of 13 bases. Germline CDR1 and CDR2: DFQATT and SNEGSKA (reference sequence). The CDR3, as DNA: TGCAGTGCTAAGTCAGGGGCCGATAATGAAAAACTGTTTTTT. Protein sequence: CSAKSGADNEKLFF.

This clonotype was seen many times. The V and J genes are TRBV7-8 and TRBJ1-5; D unclear. Germline loops: CDR1 SGHVS, CDR2 FQNEAQ. CDR3 length equals 12 residues. V shed 2 bases and J shed 10 bases, with 9 bases lying between them. CDR3 sequence reads: CASSLKGRPQHF. The CDR3 coding sequence is TGTGCCAGCAGCTTAAAAGGAAGACCCCAGCATTTT.

This chain uses TRBV12-3 or TRBV12-4 with TRBJ2-7; a weak D match, TRBD1 (6 bases). V was trimmed by 5 bases and J by 3 bases, leaving 14 bases between them. The length of the CDR3 is 14 residues. CDR3 amino acids: CASSDQDRNYEQYF. DNA for the CDR3: TGTGCCAGCAGTGACCAGGACAGAAACTACGAGCAGTACTTC.

This clonotype was picked up one time. A clone one base away is much larger, so this may be a read error. The chain couples TRBV6-1 to TRBJ2-5, with D tentatively TRBD2 (6 bases). The CDR3 contains 16 residues. Germline assignment: CDR1 MNHNS and CDR2 SASEGT. V was trimmed by 3 bases and J by 1 base, leaving 15 bases between them. Here the CDR3 reads CASSEGYGSRQETQYF. The CDR3 DNA sequence: TGTGCCAGCAGTGAGGGGTACGGGAGTCGCCAAGAGACCCAGTACTTC.

This clonotype was seen more than once but under ten times. The chain couples TRBV7-9 to TRBJ2-7; TRBD2 agrees at 8 bases. Germline V CDR1 and CDR2: SEHNR, FQNEAQ (reference sequence). CDR3 length equals 15 residues. The trim removed 5 bases at V and 5 bases at J, leaving 11 bases unmatched. The CDR3 nucleotides are TGTGCCAGCAGCCCCCCTAACAGCGGGAGCCACGAGCAGTACTTC. Translation: CASSPPNSGSHEQYF.

J is TRBJ2-2 and V is TRBV24-1; D is perhaps TRBD1 (5 bases). Germline CDR1 reads KGHDR; CDR2 reads SFDVKD. Trimming took 2 bases from V and 0 from J, leaving 15 bases between them. This CDR3 is 18 amino acids long. CDR3 sequence reads: CATSDWSGKLPNTGELFF. The CDR3 DNA reads TGTGCCACCAGTGATTGGTCAGGGAAACTCCCGAACACCGGGGAGCTGTTTTTT.

The count of this clonotype is one. The rearrangement links TRBV10-3 to TRBJ1-2; the D is unclear. V was shortened by 6 bases and J by 2 bases, with 16 bases between the two germline ends. This CDR3 spans 15 amino acids. Germline V gene lookup returns CDR1 ENHRY and CDR2 SYGVKD. This CDR3 is CAISSLGNQNYGYTF. The DNA for the CDR3 is TGTGCCATCAGCAGCTTAGGGAACCAAAACTATGGCTACACCTTC.

This clonotype was observed a handful of times. V is TRBV7-2 and J is TRBJ1-2; 7 positions match TRBD1. CDR1 is SGHTA, CDR2 FQGNSA, per germline. With V trimmed by 4 bases and J by 5 bases, 13 bases remained unmatched. The CDR3 totals 16 residues. The CDR3: CASSSAPRGDSYGYTF. Written as DNA, the CDR3 is TGTGCCAGCAGCTCAGCCCCCCGCGGGGACAGTTATGGCTACACCTTC.

This sequence joins TRBV5-1 and TRBJ2-7; D ambiguous. CDR3 size: 12 residues. Germline V gene sequence: CDR1 SGHRS, CDR2 YFSETQ. V was pared by 3 bases and J by 5 bases, with 9 bases between. The CDR3 is CASSSRSDEQYF. The CDR3 DNA is TGCGCCAGCAGCTCGCGATCCGACGAGCAGTACTTC.